These 9 T cell receptor beta chains were all obtained from the same sample, sequenced in a study of identical twins. TCRdb re-analysed the 5' RACE reads in MiXCR, keeping a single row per CDR3 protein. Of about 280,000 distinct CDR3 sequences in the sample, more than 6.5% are singletons; the top ten hold roughly 2%. The same sample was also used in a study of yellow fever vaccine responses in identical twins.

Sequencing was done on a sample of memory (CD45RO+) T cells sorted from blood. The receptors originated from a woman aged 18-29 years in good health.

The rearrangement joins TRBV18 to TRBJ2-7; TRBD1 matches at 10 bases. J lost 5 bases, V lost 2 bases, and 6 bases had no gene match. The CDR3 contains 15 residues. The V gene's germline CDR1 is KGHSH and CDR2 LQKENI. In DNA, the CDR3 is TGTGCCAGCTCACCAGGGGGGACAGGGGTTCACGAGCAGTACTTC. Translated: CASSPGGTGVHEQYF.

This chain links TRBV7-3 with TRBJ2-7; D is unclear. The CDR3 spans 13 residues. Trimming took off 4 bases at V and 2 bases at J, with 9 bases between the two ends. CDR1 is SGHTA, CDR2 FQGTGA, per germline. The DNA of the CDR3 is TGTGCCAGCAGCTCCGGCGGACCCTACGAGCAGTACTTC. Its translation: CASSSGGPYEQYF.

This clonotype was seen only a few times. V gene TRBV28 combines with J gene TRBJ2-7; 9 bases are a match to TRBD2. The CDR3 totals 15 residues. V lost 4 bases and J lost 2; bases outside the gene matches: 6. Germline V gene lookup returns CDR1 MDHEN and CDR2 SYDVKM. The chain's CDR3 is CASSWSSGTAYEQYF. The CDR3 DNA follows: TGTGCCAGCAGTTGGTCTAGCGGGACTGCCTACGAGCAGTACTTC.

This clonotype has a count of ten or more. The V and J genes are TRBV7-3 and TRBJ1-2; D unclear. V dropped 1 base and J dropped 3 bases, with 6 bases sitting between them. The CDR3 extends over 13 amino acids. Per the germline V gene, CDR1 is SGHTA and CDR2 is FQGTGA. The CDR3 DNA is TGTGCCAGCAGCTTAATAGGAGACTATGGCTACACCTTC. It is translated as CASSLIGDYGYTF.

This clonotype has just a few counts. Compared with germline, one end of the junction differs, possibly owing to a read error. CDR3 nucleotide sequence: TGTGCCACCAGCGGCTACCCGGCGGAGTTATCTTTT. Amino acid sequence: CATSGYPAELSF. The V gene is TRBV15, the J gene TRBJ1-4; D not certain. The CDR3 runs to 12 residues. Germline-derived CDR1 and CDR2 are LNHNV and YYDKDF (reference sequence).

CDR3 coding DNA: TGTGCCAGCAGCTCAATGGGGACTGGCTGGGAGAGCAATCAGCCCCAGCATTTT. Amino acid sequence: CASSSMGTGWESNQPQHF. This chain joins TRBV7-3 and TRBJ1-5; D is perhaps TRBD1 (5 bases). Germline V lookup: CDR1 SGHTA, CDR2 FQGTGA. The germline V and J ends were trimmed by 4 bases and 1 base, with 20 bases remaining between them. This CDR3 has 18 residues.

This chain uses TRBV11-3 with TRBJ2-7; 10 bases map to TRBD1. CDR1 and CDR2 from the germline V gene are SGHNT and YENEEA. Unmatched junction bases numbered 4, after V lost 6 bases and J lost 5 bases. This CDR3 comprises 13 residues. In DNA form, the CDR3 reads TGTGCCAGCAGATCTGGGACAGGGGACGAGCAGTACTTC. Encoded protein: CASRSGTGDEQYF.

The chain joins TRBV2 to TRBJ2-5, with D unresolved. The V end was cut by 8 bases, the J end by 5 bases, with 15 bases between. The CDR3 has 13 residues. Germline values: CDR1 SNHLY, CDR2 FYNNEI. The DNA for the CDR3 is TGTGCCAGCGGTCCTAATCACAAGGAGACCCAGTACTTC. Encoded protein: CASGPNHKETQYF.

This clonotype was detected many times. The chain recombines TRBV12-3 or TRBV12-4 with TRBJ1-1, with a tentative D call TRBD1 (5 bases). The CDR3 is 15 residues long. The ends were cut back, 2 bases at V and 1 base at J, with 11 bases in the middle. The CDR3, as DNA: TGTGCCAGCAGTTTAATCCAGGGCGGGAACACTGAAGCTTTCTTT. Amino acids: CASSLIQGGNTEAFF.